The rows below give T cell receptor beta chains drawn from one sample of a study of shared clonotypes between healthy human individuals. Method: immunoSEQ multiplex PCR; TCRdb's copy keeps in-frame clones and lacks some. In the table there are some 2 million clones, roughly 94% of which are singletons. Sequencing was performed on naive CD4+ T cells sorted from blood. All receptors derive from a man between 18 and 35 years old in good health. Both conserved end residues are part of each CDR3. The D gene is left open where the match is weak. Part of the rows lack a size; the others show once, few, many or a class for expanded clones.

clone size	J gene	D gene	V gene	CDR3 DNA	CDR3 protein
-	TRBJ1-1	-	TRBV6-5	TGTGCCAGCAGTTACTCGGGCAGTACGAACACTGAAGCTTTCTTT	CASSYSGSTNTEAFF
-	TRBJ2-3	TRBD2	TRBV5-4	TGTGCCAGCAGCCGTAGCGGGAGCTCGGGCACAGATACGCAGTATTTT	CASSRSGSSGTDTQYF
-	TRBJ2-5	-	TRBV30	TGTGCCTGGGGCAGGGGGGAGTGGGAGACCCAGTACTTC	CAWGRGEWETQYF
-	TRBJ2-4	TRBD1	TRBV10-1	TGCGCCAGCAGTCCGGGACAGGGGGCCAAAAACATTCAGTACTTC	CASSPGQGAKNIQYF
-	TRBJ1-1	-	TRBV6-6	TGTGCCAGCAGTTACTTAATGAACACTGAAGCTTTCTTT	CASSYLMNTEAFF
-	TRBJ2-1	TRBD1	TRBV5-1	TGCGCCAGCAGCTCCTTAGGACAGGGCGGCTTTGGTGATGAGCAGTTCTTC	CASSSLGQGGFGDEQFF
-	TRBJ1-2	-	TRBV9	TGTGCCAGCGGACAGCCGCAGAGGGGCTACACCTTC	CASGQPQRGYTF
-	TRBJ2-7	TRBD2	TRBV25-1	TGTGCCAGCAGTGAATCCGGGGGGGCGGTGGAGCAGTACTTC	CASSESGGAVEQYF
many	TRBJ1-6	-	TRBV10-2	TGCGCCAGCAGGACCATGGGGACACCCCTCCACTTT	CASRTMGTPLHF
-	TRBJ1-3	TRBD1	TRBV7-2	TGTGCCAGCAGCTCTCAGGGACAGGGCCGGGGAAACACCATATATTTT	CASSSQGQGRGNTIYF
-	TRBJ1-1	TRBD1	TRBV5-1	TGCGCCAGCAGCGTAACAGGGGATCGGACTGAAGCTTTCTTT	CASSVTGDRTEAFF
-	TRBJ1-2	-	TRBV5-6	TGTGCCAGCAGTCCAGGGCGAGCTAACTATGGCTACACCTTC	CASSPGRANYGYTF
-	TRBJ2-6	TRBD1	TRBV5-4	TGTGCCAGCAGCTCAACCAGACAGGGAAGTGGGGCCAACGTCCTGACTTTC	CASSSTRQGSGANVLTF
-	TRBJ1-6	TRBD1	TRBV28	TGTGCCAGCAGCTGGGGACAGAATAATTCACCCCTCCACTTT	CASSWGQNNSPLHF
-	TRBJ1-1	-	TRBV11-3	TGTGCCAGCAGCCCCGGAAATCGGGACACTGAAGCTTTCTTT	CASSPGNRDTEAFF
few	TRBJ2-7	-	TRBV7-2	TGTGCCAGCAGCTTAGTCGGAGCGGGTACCTACGAGCAGTACTTC	CASSLVGAGTYEQYF
-	TRBJ1-2	-	TRBV30	TGTGCCTGGAGTGAGTCATTGGGGGGCTACACCTTC	CAWSESLGGYTF
-	TRBJ1-2	-	TRBV15	TGTGCCACCAGCAGAGACAGGGAGGTCGTCTACACCTTC	CATSRDREVVYTF
-	TRBJ1-1	-	TRBV20-1	TGCAGTGCTAGGCTGAGTACTGAAGCTTTCTTT	CSARLSTEAFF
-	TRBJ2-2	-	TRBV7-2	TGTGCCAGCAGCCGTACAGCGTTCGCGAACACCGGGGAGCTGTTTTTT	CASSRTAFANTGELFF
-	TRBJ2-7	-	TRBV30	TGTGCCTGGGGGCCCGTCTACGAGCAGTACTTC	CAWGPVYEQYF
-	TRBJ2-7	-	TRBV5-6	TGTGCCAGCAGCCCCTCAGGGAATCTCCGGGGCGAGCAGTACTTC	CASSPSGNLRGEQYF
-	TRBJ1-2	-	TRBV5-6	TGTGCCAGCAGCTTGGGTCAGGCCTTCTATGGCTACACCTTC	CASSLGQAFYGYTF
-	TRBJ1-3	-	TRBV7-2	TGTGCCAGCAGACCACCGGGGGGTGAGAACTCTGGAAACACCATATATTTT	CASRPPGGENSGNTIYF
-	TRBJ2-5	-	TRBV7-2	TGTGCCAGCGAAGGCAGCCCGAGGACCCAGTACTTC	CASEGSPRTQYF
-	TRBJ1-4	-	TRBV5-1	TGCGCCAGCAGCGCACACCCAACTAATGAAAAACTGTTTTTT	CASSAHPTNEKLFF
-	TRBJ1-6	-	TRBV19	TGTGCCAGTAGTATCGGGACTGCGGATTCACCCCTCCACTTT	CASSIGTADSPLHF
-	TRBJ1-1	-	TRBV30	TGTGCCTGGAGTACCCCGGGGGGGGGAGGTACTGAAGCTTTCTTT	CAWSTPGGGGTEAFF
-	TRBJ1-1	TRBD1	TRBV6-1	TGTGCCAGCACTGAACAGGGGGCTGTTGTCACTGAAGCTTTCTTT	CASTEQGAVVTEAFF
-	TRBJ1-1	-	TRBV5-1	TGCGCCAGCAGCTTGGATGGGGGGCGGACTGAAGCTTTCTTT	CASSLDGGRTEAFF
-	TRBJ2-3	TRBD2	TRBV28	TGTGCCAGCAGTTTCCCGGCCGGGAGGCCAGATACGCAGTATTTT	CASSFPAGRPDTQYF
-	TRBJ1-2	TRBD1	TRBV30	TGTGCCTGGAGTGTTTCGGACAGGGGCGTCGCCTACACCTTC	CAWSVSDRGVAYTF
-	TRBJ1-2	TRBD1	TRBV28	TGTGCCAGCAGTTTACCCGGACAGGGGGCAGGCTATGGCTACACCTTC	CASSLPGQGAGYGYTF
-	TRBJ1-2	TRBD1	TRBV5-5	TGTGCCAGCAGCCACCCAGGGGGTCTCGGTTATGGCTACACCTTC	CASSHPGGLGYGYTF
-	TRBJ1-1	-	TRBV4-1	TGCGCCAGCAGCCAAATTCAGGGAGAAGCTTTCTTT	CASSQIQGEAFF
-	TRBJ1-1	-	TRBV5-6	TGTGCCAGCAGCTTGATAACAACTGAAGCTTTCTTT	CASSLITTEAFF
-	TRBJ2-6	-	TRBV6-1	TGTGCCAGCCGGACAGCTGGGGCCAACGTCCTGACTTTC	CASRTAGANVLTF
-	TRBJ1-2	-	TRBV5-1	TGCGCCAGCAGCTTGTCAACAGGCAACTATGGCTACACCTTC	CASSLSTGNYGYTF
-	TRBJ2-3	TRBD2	TRBV9	TGTGCCAGCAGCGCGGGACTAGCTAACACAGATACGCAGTATTTT	CASSAGLANTDTQYF
-	TRBJ1-3	-	TRBV5-5	TGTGCCAGCAGCTTGGTCGACAGTCTTCGAGGAGGAAACACCATATATTTT	CASSLVDSLRGGNTIYF
-	TRBJ2-5	-	TRBV5-1	TGCGCCAGCAGCTTGGGGGGGTCCGAGACCCAGTACTTC	CASSLGGSETQYF